This T cell receptor (beta chain) came from a study of neurological immune-mediated disorders. Many counts were recorded for this clonotype. The V segment lost 3 bases and the J segment 4 bases; nucleotides outside the gene matches: 3. The CDR3 runs to 14 residues. CDR1 and CDR2 (germline): SGHTA, FQGNSA. One entry per CDR3 protein results from TCRdb running MiXCR on the 5' RACE reads. The sample shows fewer than 30,000 distinct CDR3 sequences, 6.5% to 8.5% of them seen only once. V gene TRBV7-2 combines with J gene TRBJ1-2; 9 bases are a match to TRBD1. This TCR derives from a middle-aged woman in good health. The specimen sequenced was PBMCs. CDR3: CASSFGTGLYGYTF. In nucleotides, the CDR3 is TGTGCCAGCAGCTTCGGGACAGGGCTCTATGGCTACACCTTC.